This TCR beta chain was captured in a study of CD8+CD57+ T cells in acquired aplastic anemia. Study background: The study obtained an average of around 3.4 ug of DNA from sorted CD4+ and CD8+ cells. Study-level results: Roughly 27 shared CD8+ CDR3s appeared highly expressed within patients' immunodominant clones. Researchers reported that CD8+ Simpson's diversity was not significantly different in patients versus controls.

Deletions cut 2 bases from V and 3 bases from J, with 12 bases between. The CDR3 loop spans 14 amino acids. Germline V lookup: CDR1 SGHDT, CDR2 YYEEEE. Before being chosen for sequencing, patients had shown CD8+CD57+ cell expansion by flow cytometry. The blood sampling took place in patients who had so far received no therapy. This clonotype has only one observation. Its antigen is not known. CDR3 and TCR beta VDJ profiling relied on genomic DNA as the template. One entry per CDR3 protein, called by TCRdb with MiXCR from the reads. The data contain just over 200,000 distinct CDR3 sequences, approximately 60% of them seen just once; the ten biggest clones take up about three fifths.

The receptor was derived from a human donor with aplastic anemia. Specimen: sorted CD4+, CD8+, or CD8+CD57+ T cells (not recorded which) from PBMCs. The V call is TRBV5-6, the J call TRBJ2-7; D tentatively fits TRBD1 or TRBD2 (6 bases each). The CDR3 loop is CASSLWGAIYEQYF. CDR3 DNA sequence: TGTGCCAGCAGCTTATGGGGGGCAATCTACGAGCAGTACTTC. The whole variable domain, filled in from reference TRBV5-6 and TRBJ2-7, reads DAGVTQSPTHLIKTRGQQVTLRCSPKSGHDTVSWYQQALGQGPQFIFQYYEEEERQRGNFPDRFSGHQFPNYSSELNVNALLLGDSALYLCASSLWGAIYEQYFGPGTRLTVT.